A single sample gave rise to the 26 T cell receptor beta chains below, sequenced in a study of blood T cell repertoires in COVID-19. The method was immunoSEQ multiplex PCR; TCRdb's version includes in-frame clones alone and lacks a portion of them. This table holds roughly 250,000 clones, 70% to 90% found once. Sequences were obtained from PBMCs or T cells enriched from blood (not recorded which). These receptors were taken from a woman aged 30 to 39 who had recovered from COVID-19.

This rearrangement joins TRBV28 to TRBJ1-1, with 7 bases aligning to TRBD1. V lost 6 bases and J lost 1; bases outside the gene matches: 8. This CDR3 spans 15 amino acids. Germline loops: CDR1 MDHEN, CDR2 SYDVKM. The CDR3 region has the DNA TGTGCCAGCAGGGGGGACAGCCCGTGGAACACTGAAGCTTTCTTT. Its translation is CASRGDSPWNTEAFF.

This rearrangement joins TRBV5-1 to TRBJ2-2, with 8 bases matching TRBD1. The germline gives CDR1 SGHRS, CDR2 YFSETQ. The CDR3 spans 15 residues. The V and J ends lost 7 bases and 6 bases, in that order; junction bases with no gene match: 11. The CDR3 nucleotides read TGCGCCAGCCGGGACTTACAGGGGGACGCCGGGGAGCTGTTTTTT. Protein: CASRDLQGDAGELFF.

This clone has just a few counts. The chain is built from TRBV2 and TRBJ1-3; 8 bases agree with TRBD1. The germline gives CDR1 SNHLY, CDR2 FYNNEI. This CDR3 is built from 18 residues. The V and J ends lost 5 bases and 3 bases, in that order; junction bases with no gene match: 15. As DNA, the CDR3 is TGTGCCAGCAGTTTACGGGGAGGACAGGGAGTCGGTGGAAACACCATATATTTT. Residues: CASSLRGGQGVGGNTIYF.

The V call is TRBV28, the J call TRBJ1-5; 8 nucleotides agree with TRBD1. The CDR3 totals 16 residues. V shed 6 bases and J 5 bases; nucleotides not matched to a gene: 12. Germline V gene lookup returns CDR1 MDHEN and CDR2 SYDVKM. CDR3: CASSLLPGQDDQPQHF. As DNA, the CDR3 is TGTGCCAGCAGCCTCCTGCCGGGACAGGATGATCAGCCCCAGCATTTT.

This rearrangement joins TRBV29-1 to TRBJ1-1; no clear D gene. Per the germline V gene, CDR1 is SQVTM and CDR2 is ANQGSEA. CDR3 length equals 12 residues. V was clipped by 4 bases and J by 0 bases, with 6 bases between them. CDR3 region: CSVVGMNTEAFF. The CDR3 nucleotides are TGCAGCGTTGTCGGGATGAACACTGAAGCTTTCTTT. The full variable domain, in which reference TRBV29-1 and TRBJ1-1 provide the parts outside the CDR3, is SAVISQKPSRDICQRGTSLTIQCQVDSQVTMMFWYRQQPGQSLTLIATANQGSEATYESGFVIDKFPISRPNLTFSTLTVSNMSPEDSSIYLCSVVGMNTEAFFGQGTRLTVV.

In this sample, this clone turned up once. The rearrangement joins TRBV7-2 to TRBJ1-2; D is ambiguous. V lost 2 bases to trimming and J lost 2 bases, with 12 bases between them. Germline V CDR1 and CDR2: SGHTA, FQGNSA. This CDR3 spans 15 amino acids. CDR3 amino acids: CASSLLGVINYGYTF. CDR3 nucleotide sequence: TGTGCCAGCAGCTTACTGGGAGTGATAAACTATGGCTACACCTTC.

The J gene is TRBJ2-2, the V gene TRBV28, with D uncertain. Per germline, CDR1 MDHEN and CDR2 SYDVKM. Deletions cut 6 bases from V and 0 bases from J, with 14 bases between. This CDR3 has 16 amino acids. CDR3 region: CASSALAETNTGELFF. The DNA for the CDR3 is TGTGCCAGCAGCGCTTTGGCGGAGACGAACACCGGGGAGCTGTTTTTT. The whole variable domain, remainder taken from reference TRBV28 and TRBJ2-2, is DVKVTQSSRYLVKRTGEKVFLECVQDMDHENMFWYRQDPGLGLRLIYFSYDVKMKEKGDIPEGYSVSREKKERFSLILESASTNQTSMYLCASSALAETNTGELFFGEGSRLTVL.

This sequence joins TRBV5-1 and TRBJ2-7, with TRBD1 matching over 7 bases. CDR1 and CDR2 (germline): SGHRS, YFSETQ. The CDR3 covers 16 residues. J lost 3 bases, V lost 3 bases, and 12 bases had no gene match. CDR3 sequence: CASSSPARGSYYEQYF. The CDR3, as DNA: TGCGCCAGCAGCTCCCCGGCCAGGGGGTCTTACTACGAGCAGTACTTC.

This chain connects TRBV7-2 to TRBJ2-7, with TRBD2 matching over 7 bases. Germline V CDR1 and CDR2: SGHTA, FQGNSA. The J segment lost 2 bases and the V segment lost 6 bases, leaving 4 bases of the junction unmatched. The CDR3 totals 13 residues. In DNA form, the CDR3 reads TGTGCCAGCAGGCCGGGGGGAGCCTACGAGCAGTACTTC. Translating it yields CASRPGGAYEQYF.

The chain links TRBV6-5 to TRBJ1-3; maybe TRBD1 (5 bases). CDR3 length equals 14 residues. V lost 5 bases, J lost 8 bases, and 16 bases lay in between. Germline CDR1 and CDR2: MNHEY and SVGAGI. The CDR3 region is CASSPDTGVYTIYF. Written as DNA, the CDR3 is TGTGCCAGCAGTCCTGACACGGGGGTTTACACCATATATTTT.

The chain uses TRBV19 and TRBJ1-1, with TRBD1 matching 10 bases. The CDR3 loop spans 15 amino acids. With V trimmed by 3 bases and J by 4 bases, 5 bases remained unmatched. CDR1 and CDR2 from the germline V gene are LNHDA and SQIVND (reference sequence). CDR3 region: CASSIEGQGLTEAFF. The CDR3, as DNA: TGTGCCAGTAGTATTGAGGGACAGGGGCTCACTGAAGCTTTCTTT.

The CDR3 bases are TGTGCCAGCAGCCAAGTGGCGACAGGGAGCGGCTACACCTTC. This encodes CASSQVATGSGYTF. The rearrangement joins TRBV14 to TRBJ1-2, with TRBD1 matching 7 bases. Germline V CDR1 and CDR2: SGHDN, FVKESK. V gave up 1 base and J gave up 8 bases; unmatched junction bases: 7. The CDR3 spans 14 residues.

J is TRBJ1-3 and V is TRBV2, with 11 bases matching TRBD1. Trimming removed 6 bases from V and 2 bases from J; junction bases left unmatched: 9. Germline V gene data show CDR1 as SNHLY and CDR2 as FYNNEI. CDR3 length equals 17 residues. Written as DNA, the CDR3 is TGTGCCAGCAGGCCGCGGACAGGGGGCACTGCTGGAAACACCATATATTTT. It yields the protein CASRPRTGGTAGNTIYF.

The V call is TRBV28, the J call TRBJ1-1, with 12 bases fitting TRBD1. This CDR3 is built from 17 residues. V shed 3 bases, J shed 0 bases, and the junction held 5 bases outside the gene matches. Germline V gives CDR1 MDHEN, CDR2 SYDVKM. CDR3 nucleotide sequence: TGTGCCAGCAGTTTTTATGGGACAGGGGGCTTGAACACTGAAGCTTTCTTT. Encoded protein: CASSFYGTGGLNTEAFF. The full variable domain, in which reference TRBV28 and TRBJ1-1 provide the parts outside the CDR3, is DVKVTQSSRYLVKRTGEKVFLECVQDMDHENMFWYRQDPGLGLRLIYFSYDVKMKEKGDIPEGYSVSREKKERFSLILESASTNQTSMYLCASSFYGTGGLNTEAFFGQGTRLTVV.

V usage is TRBV7-9 and J usage is TRBJ2-1; D not resolved. CDR1 is SEHNR and CDR2 is FQNEAQ in the germline V gene (reference sequence). Trimming cost V 5 bases and J 9 bases, with 17 bases left between them. This CDR3 is 14 amino acids long. CDR3 DNA: TGTGCCAGCAGCCCACCGGGTACCGGTGGTGAGCAGTTCTTC. Its translation: CASSPPGTGGEQFF. Full variable domain (missing parts from reference TRBV7-9 and TRBJ2-1): DTGVSQNPRHKITKRGQNVTFRCDPISEHNRLYWYRQTLGQGPEFLTYFQNEAQLEKSRLLSDRFSAERPKGSFSTLEIQRTEQGDSAMYLCASSPPGTGGEQFFGPGTRLTVL.

This chain connects TRBV28 to TRBJ2-6; 9 bases map to TRBD1. V lost 1 base to trimming and J lost 2 bases; unmatched junction nucleotides: 6. Per germline, CDR1 MDHEN and CDR2 SYDVKM. The CDR3 runs 18 residues. CDR3 in amino acids: CASSLLGTGNPGANVLTF. CDR3 coding DNA: TGTGCCAGCAGTTTATTAGGGACAGGGAATCCTGGGGCCAACGTCCTGACTTTC.

The chain employs TRBV15 and TRBJ1-6; no reliable D call. CDR1 and CDR2 from the germline V gene are LNHNV and YYDKDF (reference sequence). Trimming removed 2 bases at V and 10 bases at J, with 15 bases between. CDR3 length: 15 residues. The CDR3 here is CATSRPGRFESPLHF. CDR3 DNA: TGTGCCACCAGCAGACCGGGAAGGTTCGAATCACCCCTCCACTTT.

CDR3 DNA: TGTGCCAGCAGCCCCTCCGGGACAGGGTCTGAAAAACTGTTTTTT. Protein product: CASSPSGTGSEKLFF. This chain connects TRBV7-6 to TRBJ1-4; 9 bases line up with TRBD1. Germline V gene lookup returns CDR1 SGHVS and CDR2 FNYEAQ. Losses at the gene ends were 5 bases for V and 7 bases for J; bases not matched to a gene: 8. CDR3 length: 15 amino acids.

This clone was counted between two and nine times. The chain couples TRBV5-1 to TRBJ2-3; weak D call: TRBD2 (5 bases). Trimming left V 0 bases short and J 0 bases short, with 11 bases between. This CDR3 has 16 amino acids. CDR1 SGHRS and CDR2 YFSETQ come from the germline V gene. The CDR3 DNA reads TGCGCCAGCAGCTTGGTCCCGGGGTCTAGCACAGATACGCAGTATTTT. Amino acid sequence: CASSLVPGSSTDTQYF.

The chain has TRBV29-1 and TRBJ2-1; 14 nucleotides agree with TRBD2. Looked up from germline, CDR1 is SQVTM and CDR2 is ANQGSEA. V gave up 0 bases and J gave up 8 bases; unmatched junction bases: 15. The CDR3 is 19 amino acids. CDR3 in DNA: TGCAGCGTTGAAGATCGCTCGGGACTAGCGGGAGTAAGTAGCGATGAGCAGTTCTTC. It encodes CSVEDRSGLAGVSSDEQFF.

The J gene is TRBJ2-1, the V gene TRBV7-2; 7 nucleotides line up with TRBD2. V lost 6 bases to trimming and J lost 6 bases; unmatched junction nucleotides: 8. The V gene's germline CDR1 is SGHTA and CDR2 FQGNSA. This CDR3 is built from 14 residues. This CDR3 is CASSPGGWGNEQFF. The CDR3 nucleotides read TGTGCCAGCAGTCCCGGGGGGTGGGGCAATGAGCAGTTCTTC.

This chain connects TRBV9 to TRBJ2-7; D gene uncertain. This CDR3 spans 14 amino acids. V was clipped by 0 bases and J by 1 base, with 8 bases between them. Germline CDR1 and CDR2: SGDLS and YYNGEE. The CDR3 sequence is CASSVDRDSYEQYF. CDR3 in DNA: TGTGCCAGCAGCGTAGACAGAGATTCCTACGAGCAGTACTTC.

This sequence joins TRBV2 and TRBJ2-2; weak D call: TRBD2 (5 bases). The germline V and J ends were trimmed by 6 bases and 7 bases, with 12 bases remaining between them. The CDR3 is made up of 13 amino acids. Germline-derived CDR1 and CDR2 are SNHLY and FYNNEI. The CDR3 here is CASRRTLIGELFF. The CDR3 DNA follows: TGTGCCAGCAGAAGGACTTTAATCGGGGAGCTGTTTTTT.

In nucleotides, the CDR3 is TGTGCCAGCAGTTCCAACCCCCGGACAGGGGATAATTCACCCCTCCACTTT. Protein product: CASSSNPRTGDNSPLHF. The chain links TRBV28 to TRBJ1-6, with TRBD1 identical over 9 bases. J gave up 5 bases and V 4 bases, and 9 bases lay outside the gene matches. There are 17 residues in the CDR3. Germline loops: CDR1 MDHEN, CDR2 SYDVKM.

This chain uses TRBV6-5 with TRBJ2-5, with 8 positions matching TRBD2. CDR3 size: 15 residues. V shed 4 bases, J shed 4 bases, and the junction held 8 bases outside the gene matches. Germline V lookup: CDR1 MNHEY, CDR2 SVGAGI. CDR3 sequence reads: CASSSSGSSGETQYF. DNA for the CDR3: TGTGCCAGCAGTTCCAGCGGGAGTTCGGGAGAGACCCAGTACTTC.

The gene calls are TRBV4-2 and TRBJ1-1; the match to TRBD1 covers 10 bases. Looked up from germline, CDR1 is LGHNA and CDR2 is YNFKEQ. V gave up 1 base and J gave up 0 bases; unmatched junction bases: 2. This CDR3 has 16 residues. The CDR3 reads CASSQGDRGLNTEAFF. In DNA, the CDR3 is TGTGCCAGCAGCCAAGGGGACAGGGGATTGAACACTGAAGCTTTCTTT.